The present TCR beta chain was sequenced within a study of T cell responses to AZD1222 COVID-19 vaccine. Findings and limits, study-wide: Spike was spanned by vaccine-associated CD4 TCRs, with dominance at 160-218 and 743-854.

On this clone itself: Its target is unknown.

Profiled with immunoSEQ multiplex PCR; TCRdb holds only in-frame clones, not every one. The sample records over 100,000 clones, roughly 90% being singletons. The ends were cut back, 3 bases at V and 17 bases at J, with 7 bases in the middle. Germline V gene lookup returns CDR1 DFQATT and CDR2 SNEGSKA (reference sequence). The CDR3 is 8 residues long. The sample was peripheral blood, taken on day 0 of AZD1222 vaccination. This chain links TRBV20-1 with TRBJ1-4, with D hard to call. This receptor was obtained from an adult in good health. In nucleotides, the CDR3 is TGCAGTGCTAGTGAAGGTTTTTTT. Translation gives CSASEGFF.